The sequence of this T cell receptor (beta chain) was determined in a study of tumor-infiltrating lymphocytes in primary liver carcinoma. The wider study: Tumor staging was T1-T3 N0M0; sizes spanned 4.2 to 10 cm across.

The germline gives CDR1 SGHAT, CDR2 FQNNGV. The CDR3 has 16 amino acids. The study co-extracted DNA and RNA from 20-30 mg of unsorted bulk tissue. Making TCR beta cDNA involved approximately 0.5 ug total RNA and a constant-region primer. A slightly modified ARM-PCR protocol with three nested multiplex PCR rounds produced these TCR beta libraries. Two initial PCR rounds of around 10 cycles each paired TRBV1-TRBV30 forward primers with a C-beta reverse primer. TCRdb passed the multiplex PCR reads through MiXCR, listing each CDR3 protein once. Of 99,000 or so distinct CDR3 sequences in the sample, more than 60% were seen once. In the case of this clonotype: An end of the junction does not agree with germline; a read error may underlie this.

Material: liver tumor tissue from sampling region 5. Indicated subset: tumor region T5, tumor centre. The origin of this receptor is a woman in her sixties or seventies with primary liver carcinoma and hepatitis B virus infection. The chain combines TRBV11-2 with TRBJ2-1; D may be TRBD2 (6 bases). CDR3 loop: CVSSRGAGSSYNEQFF. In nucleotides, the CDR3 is TGTGTCAGCAGCCGCGGGGCAGGCAGCTCCTACAATGAGCAGTTCTTC.